These T cell receptor beta chains were read from a single sample in a study of blood T cell repertoires in COVID-19. Clones were sequenced by immunoSEQ multiplex PCR, and TCRdb holds only the in-frame ones, with some missing. The profile shows some 70,000 clones, more than 85% of them singletons. Material for sequencing was peripheral blood. These receptors were obtained from a man in his forties with COVID-19, enrolled during active disease. Each CDR3 is given with its conserved first and last residue. A D gene is named only where the DNA matches it firmly.

D gene	V gene	J gene	CDR3 protein
NA	TRBV28	TRBJ1-1	CASNVGSYTEAFF
NA	TRBV2	TRBJ1-4	CASNNREGEKLFF
TRBD1	TRBV10-3	TRBJ1-1	CAISGGQGDTEAFF
NA	TRBV6-1	TRBJ1-4	CASSDATTNEKLFF
TRBD1	TRBV6-4	TRBJ2-1	CASSDWDRDRFKQFF
NA	TRBV5-1	TRBJ2-5	CASSFLGGAGETQYF
NA	TRBV19	TRBJ1-1	CASSSGRVTEAFF
TRBD1	TRBV5-6	TRBJ1-1	CASSLGDRENTEAFF
TRBD1	TRBV5-1	TRBJ1-6	CASSAPGQTNSPLHF
NA	TRBV24-1	TRBJ1-2	CATSAGGFYGYTF
TRBD1	TRBV18	TRBJ1-1	CASSPRPGQGALGTEAFF
TRBD2	TRBV3-1/TRBV3-2	TRBJ2-3	CASSATSGSTDTQYF
NA	TRBV6-5	TRBJ1-2	CASTLRYGYTF
TRBD1	TRBV9	TRBJ1-3	CASSEQGTGNTIYF
NA	TRBV4-1	TRBJ1-1	CASRGPTVNTEAFF
NA	TRBV30	TRBJ1-4	CAAPLPPNEKLFF
NA	TRBV2	TRBJ2-6	CASMTDLGANVLTF
NA	TRBV9	TRBJ2-5	CASSDGADSGIETQYF
NA	TRBV4-2	TRBJ2-5	CASSQVGEETQYF
TRBD1	TRBV5-4	TRBJ2-5	CASSGQGGETQYF
NA	TRBV6-5	TRBJ1-3	CASSPAGNTIYF
NA	TRBV10-1	TRBJ1-5	CASSERGNQPQHF
TRBD1	TRBV4-2	TRBJ1-5	CASSREGDSLNQPQHF
NA	TRBV7-2	TRBJ2-7	CASSLAGAEQYF
TRBD1	TRBV28	TRBJ2-2	CASSSTVNRGTGELFF
TRBD1	TRBV6-1	TRBJ1-3	CASSVGTGDSGNTIYF
TRBD1	TRBV4-1	TRBJ1-2	CASSQDQGARGYGYTF
TRBD2	TRBV19	TRBJ2-1	CASGLAPGEQFF